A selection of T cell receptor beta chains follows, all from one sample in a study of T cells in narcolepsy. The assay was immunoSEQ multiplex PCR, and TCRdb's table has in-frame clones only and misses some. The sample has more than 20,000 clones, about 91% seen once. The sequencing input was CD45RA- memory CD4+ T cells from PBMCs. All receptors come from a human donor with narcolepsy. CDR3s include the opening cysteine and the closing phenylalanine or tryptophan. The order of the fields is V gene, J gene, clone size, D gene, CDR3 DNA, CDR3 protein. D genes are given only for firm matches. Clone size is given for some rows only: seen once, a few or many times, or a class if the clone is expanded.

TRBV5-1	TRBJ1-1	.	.	TGCGCCAGCCGGGACCTAGGGAAAAACACTGAAGCTTTCTTT	CASRDLGKNTEAFF
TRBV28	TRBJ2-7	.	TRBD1	TGTGCCAGCAGCCCCGGGACAGGGACCTACGAGCAGTACTTC	CASSPGTGTYEQYF
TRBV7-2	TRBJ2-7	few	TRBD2	TGTGCCAGCAGCTTAGTTTTTGCGGGAGGGCCTAGCTCCTACGAGCAGTACTTC	CASSLVFAGGPSSYEQYF
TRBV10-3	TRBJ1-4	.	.	TGTGCCATCAGTGAGTCGGGGGCAGGGACTAATGAAAAACTGTTTTTT	CAISESGAGTNEKLFF
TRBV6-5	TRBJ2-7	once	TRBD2	TGTGCCAGCAGAGGGACTATCCAATCCTACGAGCAGTACTTC	CASRGTIQSYEQYF
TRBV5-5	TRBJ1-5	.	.	TGTGCCAGCAGCTTGCGAACAGGTGTCGGGAATAGCCATCAGCCCCAGCATTTT	CASSLRTGVGNSHQPQHF
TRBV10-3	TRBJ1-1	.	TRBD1	TGTGCCATCAGTGATCAGGGGGCCGTAGCTGAAGCTTTCTTT	CAISDQGAVAEAFF
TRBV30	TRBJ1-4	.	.	TGTGCCTGGAACGGCAACAGAAATGAAAAACTGTTTTTT	CAWNGNRNEKLFF
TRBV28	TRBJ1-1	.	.	TGTGCCAGCAGGACGACAGAGGGCACTGAAGCTTTCTTT	CASRTTEGTEAFF
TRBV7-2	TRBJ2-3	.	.	TGTGCCAGCATTCTAAGTCGGGCCGACACAGATACGCAGTATTTT	CASILSRADTDTQYF
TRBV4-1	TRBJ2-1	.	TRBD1	TGCGCCAGCAGCCGAGGGACAGGGGGAAACAATGAGCAGTTCTTC	CASSRGTGGNNEQFF
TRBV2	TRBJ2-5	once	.	TGTGCCAGCCAGTACCAAGAGACCCAGTACTTC	CASQYQETQYF
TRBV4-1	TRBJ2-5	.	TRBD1	TGCGCCAGCAGCCCTCGCGACAGGGTTGACGAGACCCAGTACTTC	CASSPRDRVDETQYF
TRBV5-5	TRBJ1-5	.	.	TGTGCCAGCAGCGTACAGGGCGGAAATCAGCCCCAGCATTTT	CASSVQGGNQPQHF
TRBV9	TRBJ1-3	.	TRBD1	TGTGCCAGCAGCTCCCGACAGGGGGGCTCTGGAAACACCATATATTTT	CASSSRQGGSGNTIYF
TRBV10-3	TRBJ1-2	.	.	TGTGCCATCAGAGGGCAGGAATCCTATGGCTACACCTTC	CAIRGQESYGYTF
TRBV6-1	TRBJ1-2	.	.	TGTGCCAGCACCTCTACCCAAGGGAGGGTTGGGGGCTACACCTTC	CASTSTQGRVGGYTF
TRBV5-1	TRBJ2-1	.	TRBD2	TGCGCCAGCAGCCCGCAAGGACTAGCGGGAGGTAACAATGAGCAGTTCTTC	CASSPQGLAGGNNEQFF
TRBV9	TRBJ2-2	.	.	TGTGCCAGCAGCTCCGGGGCCAGGAGTACCGGGGAGCTGTTTTTT	CASSSGARSTGELFF
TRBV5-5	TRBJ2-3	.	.	TGTGCCAGCAGCTTGTTGCGTAGCGGAAACACAGATACGCAGTATTTT	CASSLLRSGNTDTQYF
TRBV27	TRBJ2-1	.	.	TGTGCCAGCAGTTTATCGGGGGGTAGTGAGCAGTTCTTC	CASSLSGGSEQFF
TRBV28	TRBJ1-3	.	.	TGTGCCAGCAGTGGGCACATATACTCTGGAAACACCATATATTTT	CASSGHIYSGNTIYF
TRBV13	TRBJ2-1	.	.	TGTGCCAGCAGCTTAGGGGGCTCCTACAATGAGCAGTTCTTC	CASSLGGSYNEQFF
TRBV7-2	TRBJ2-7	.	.	TGTGCCAGCAGCCCCCCTGGGGTCCCTAGCTCCTACGAGCAGTACTTC	CASSPPGVPSSYEQYF
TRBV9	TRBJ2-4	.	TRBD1	TGTGCCAGCAGCCCCCGGGACAGCCATGCCAAAAACATTCAGTACTTC	CASSPRDSHAKNIQYF
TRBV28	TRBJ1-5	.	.	TGTGCCAGCAGTCGCGGACATAGCAATCAGCCCCAGCATTTT	CASSRGHSNQPQHF
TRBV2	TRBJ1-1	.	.	TGTGCCAGCTCGGGGCAGGGGAACACTGAAGCTTTCTTT	CASSGQGNTEAFF
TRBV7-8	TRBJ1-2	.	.	TGTGCCAGCAGCACACCACCCTCAGGGGTCGGCTACACCTTC	CASSTPPSGVGYTF
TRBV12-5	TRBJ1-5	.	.	TGTGCTAGTGCCCCCGGGGGTAGCAATCAGCCCCAGCATTTT	CASAPGGSNQPQHF
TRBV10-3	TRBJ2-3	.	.	TGTGCCATCAGTGAACGGCGGGACGGTGCAGATACGCAGTATTTT	CAISERRDGADTQYF
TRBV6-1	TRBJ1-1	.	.	TGTGCCAGCAGTGAACAAAAGGGCTTAAGTACTGAAGCTTTCTTT	CASSEQKGLSTEAFF
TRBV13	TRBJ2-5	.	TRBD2	TGTGCCAGCAGCTTAGGGCGACATTGGGAGGCGGGAGGAAGTCAAGAGACCCAGTACTTC	CASSLGRHWEAGGSQETQYF
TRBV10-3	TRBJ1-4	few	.	TGTGCCATCAGGGCAGGAGCAACTAATGAAAAACTGTTTTTT	CAIRAGATNEKLFF
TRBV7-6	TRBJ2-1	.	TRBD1	TGTGCCAGCAGCCGCGGACAGGGATACAATGAGCAGTTCTTC	CASSRGQGYNEQFF
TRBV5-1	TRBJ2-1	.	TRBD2	TGCGCCAGCACTACTAGCGGGAGGGCCAATGAGCAGTTCTTC	CASTTSGRANEQFF
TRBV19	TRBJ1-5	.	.	TGTGCCAGTAGCCCTATCCTGGGTCAGCCCCAGCATTTT	CASSPILGQPQHF
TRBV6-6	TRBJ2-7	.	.	TGTGCCAGCGGGAGCATATACGAGCAGTACTTC	CASGSIYEQYF
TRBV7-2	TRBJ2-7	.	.	TGTGCCAGCAGCTTAGATGGGACGGCACGCTACGAGCAGTACTTC	CASSLDGTARYEQYF
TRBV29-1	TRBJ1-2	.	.	TGCAGCGTTGAAGATCGTCTGGGCCCTCTCCGGTATGGCTACACCTTC	CSVEDRLGPLRYGYTF
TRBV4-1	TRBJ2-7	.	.	TGCGCCAGCAGCCAAGGCCTGTCCTACGAGCAGTACTTC	CASSQGLSYEQYF
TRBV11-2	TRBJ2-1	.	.	TGTGCCAGCAGCCCTAGCTACAATGAGCAGTTCTTC	CASSPSYNEQFF
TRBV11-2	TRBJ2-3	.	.	TGTGCCAGCAGCTTAGATGGTAGAGATACGCAGTATTTT	CASSLDGRDTQYF
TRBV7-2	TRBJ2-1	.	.	TGTGCCAGCAGCTTACTCCCTAGCTATAATGAGCAGTTCTTC	CASSLLPSYNEQFF
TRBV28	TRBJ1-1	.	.	TGTGCCAGCAGTTCCCCCGCGGCGGGAAACCTAAACACTGAAGCTTTCTTT	CASSSPAAGNLNTEAFF
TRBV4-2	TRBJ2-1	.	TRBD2	TGTGCCAGCAGCCAACTAGCGGTCTACAATGAGCAGTTCTTC	CASSQLAVYNEQFF
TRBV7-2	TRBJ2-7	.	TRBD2	TGTGCCAGCAGCCCGCGGACTAGCGGGACCTACGAGCAGTACTTC	CASSPRTSGTYEQYF